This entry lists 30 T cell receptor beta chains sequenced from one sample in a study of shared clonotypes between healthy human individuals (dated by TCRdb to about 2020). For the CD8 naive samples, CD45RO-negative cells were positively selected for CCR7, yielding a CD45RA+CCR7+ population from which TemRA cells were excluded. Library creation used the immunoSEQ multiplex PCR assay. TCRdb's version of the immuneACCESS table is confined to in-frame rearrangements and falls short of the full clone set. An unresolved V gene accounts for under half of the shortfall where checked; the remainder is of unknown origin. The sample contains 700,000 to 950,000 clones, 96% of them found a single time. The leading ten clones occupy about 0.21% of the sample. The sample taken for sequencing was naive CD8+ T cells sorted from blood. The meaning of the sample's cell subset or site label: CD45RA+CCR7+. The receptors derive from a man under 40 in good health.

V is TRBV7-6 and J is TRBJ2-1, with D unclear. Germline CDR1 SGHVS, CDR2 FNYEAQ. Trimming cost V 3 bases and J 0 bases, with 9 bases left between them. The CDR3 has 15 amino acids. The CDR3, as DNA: TGTGCCAGCAGCTTGGATGGCGGCTCCTACAATGAGCAGTTCTTC. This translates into CASSLDGGSYNEQFF.

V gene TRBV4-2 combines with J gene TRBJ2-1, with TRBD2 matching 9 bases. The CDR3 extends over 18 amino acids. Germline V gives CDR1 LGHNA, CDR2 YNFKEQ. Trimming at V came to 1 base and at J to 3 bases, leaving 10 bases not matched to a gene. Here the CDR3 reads CASSQVGGGRVLYNEQFF. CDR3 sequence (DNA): TGTGCCAGCAGCCAAGTCGGTGGCGGGAGGGTCCTCTACAATGAGCAGTTCTTC.

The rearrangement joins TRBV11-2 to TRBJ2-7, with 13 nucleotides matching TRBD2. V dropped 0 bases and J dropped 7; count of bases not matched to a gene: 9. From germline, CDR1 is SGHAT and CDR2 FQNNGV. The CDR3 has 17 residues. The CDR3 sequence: CASSLDGLAGVGAEQYF. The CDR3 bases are TGTGCCAGCAGCTTAGATGGACTAGCGGGAGTTGGAGCAGAGCAGTACTTC.

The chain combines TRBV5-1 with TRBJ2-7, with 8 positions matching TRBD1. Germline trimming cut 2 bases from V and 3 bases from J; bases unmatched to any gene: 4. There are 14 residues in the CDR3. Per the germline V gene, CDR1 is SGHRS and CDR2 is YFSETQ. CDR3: CASSLRTGNYEQYF. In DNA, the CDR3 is TGCGCCAGCAGCTTAAGGACAGGGAACTACGAGCAGTACTTC.

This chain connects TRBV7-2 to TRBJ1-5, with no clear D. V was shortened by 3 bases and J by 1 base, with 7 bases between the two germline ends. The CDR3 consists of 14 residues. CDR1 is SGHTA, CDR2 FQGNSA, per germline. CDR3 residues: CASSFGMSNQPQHF. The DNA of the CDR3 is TGTGCCAGCAGCTTTGGGATGAGCAATCAGCCCCAGCATTTT.

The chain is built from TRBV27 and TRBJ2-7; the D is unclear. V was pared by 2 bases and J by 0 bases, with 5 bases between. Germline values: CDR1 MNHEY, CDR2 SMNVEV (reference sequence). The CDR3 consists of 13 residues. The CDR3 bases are TGTGCCAGCAGTTTAACACACTCCTACGAGCAGTACTTC. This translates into CASSLTHSYEQYF.

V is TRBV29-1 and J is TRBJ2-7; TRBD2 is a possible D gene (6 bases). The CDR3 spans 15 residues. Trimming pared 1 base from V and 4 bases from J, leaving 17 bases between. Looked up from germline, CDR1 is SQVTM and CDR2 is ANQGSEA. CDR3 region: CSVEAGEGMSYEQYF. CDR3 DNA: TGCAGCGTTGAAGCGGGGGAAGGAATGAGTTACGAGCAGTACTTC.

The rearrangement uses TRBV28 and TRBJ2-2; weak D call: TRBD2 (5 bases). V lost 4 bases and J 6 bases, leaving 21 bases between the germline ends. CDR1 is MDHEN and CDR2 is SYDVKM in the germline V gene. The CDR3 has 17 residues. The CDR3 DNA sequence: TGTGCCAGCAGTTCCGCCGACTTTGCGCACGGGGCCGGGGAGCTGTTTTTT. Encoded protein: CASSSADFAHGAGELFF.

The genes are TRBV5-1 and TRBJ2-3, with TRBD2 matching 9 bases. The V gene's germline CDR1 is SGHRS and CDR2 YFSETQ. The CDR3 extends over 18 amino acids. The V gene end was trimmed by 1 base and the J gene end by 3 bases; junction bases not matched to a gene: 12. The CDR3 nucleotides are TGCGCCAGCAGCTTGAGGAATTTCCTAGCGGGGACGACAGATACGCAGTATTTT. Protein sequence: CASSLRNFLAGTTDTQYF.

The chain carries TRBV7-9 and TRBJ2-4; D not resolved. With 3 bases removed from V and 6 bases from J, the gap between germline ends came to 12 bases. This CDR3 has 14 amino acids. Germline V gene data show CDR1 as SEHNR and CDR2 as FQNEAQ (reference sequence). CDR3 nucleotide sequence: TGTGCCAGCAGCTTTACGGGCCCGTTAAACATTCAGTACTTC. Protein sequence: CASSFTGPLNIQYF. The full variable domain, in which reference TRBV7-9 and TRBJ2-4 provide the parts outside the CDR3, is DTGVSQNPRHKITKRGQNVTFRCDPISEHNRLYWYRQTLGQGPEFLTYFQNEAQLEKSRLLSDRFSAERPKGSFSTLEIQRTEQGDSAMYLCASSFTGPLNIQYFGAGTRLSVL.

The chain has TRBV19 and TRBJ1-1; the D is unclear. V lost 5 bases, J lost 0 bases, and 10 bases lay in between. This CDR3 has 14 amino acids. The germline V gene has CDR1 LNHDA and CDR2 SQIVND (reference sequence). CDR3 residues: CASSEKLMNTEAFF. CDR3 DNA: TGTGCCAGTAGTGAAAAGCTTATGAACACTGAAGCTTTCTTT. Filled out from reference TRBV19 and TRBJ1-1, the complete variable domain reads DGGITQSPKYLFRKEGQNVTLSCEQNLNHDAMYWYRQDPGQGLRLIYYSQIVNDFQKGDIAEGYSVSREKKESFPLTVTSAQKNPTAFYLCASSEKLMNTEAFFGQGTRLTVV.

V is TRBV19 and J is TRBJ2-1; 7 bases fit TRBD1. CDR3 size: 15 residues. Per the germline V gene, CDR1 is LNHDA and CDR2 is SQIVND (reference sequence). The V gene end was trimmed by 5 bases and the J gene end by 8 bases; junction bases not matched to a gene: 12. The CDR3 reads CASSFPGTEHHEQFF. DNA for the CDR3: TGTGCCAGTAGTTTCCCCGGGACAGAACATCATGAGCAGTTCTTC. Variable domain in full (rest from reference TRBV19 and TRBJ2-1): DGGITQSPKYLFRKEGQNVTLSCEQNLNHDAMYWYRQDPGQGLRLIYYSQIVNDFQKGDIAEGYSVSREKKESFPLTVTSAQKNPTAFYLCASSFPGTEHHEQFFGPGTRLTVL.

The CDR3 DNA reads as TGTGCCAGCAGTGGAGACACGGGCTACGAGCAGTACTTC. This encodes CASSGDTGYEQYF. This chain joins TRBV6-1 and TRBJ2-7; D ambiguous. Germline assignment: CDR1 MNHNS and CDR2 SASEGT. Trimming cost V 4 bases and J 3 bases, with 10 bases left between them. The CDR3 has 13 amino acids.

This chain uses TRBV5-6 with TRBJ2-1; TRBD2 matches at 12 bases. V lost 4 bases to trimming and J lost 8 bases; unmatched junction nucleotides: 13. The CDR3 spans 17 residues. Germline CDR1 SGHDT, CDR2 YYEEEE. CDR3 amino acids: CASSGQLAGGLLDEQFF. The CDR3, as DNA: TGTGCCAGCAGCGGCCAACTAGCGGGAGGCCTCTTGGATGAGCAGTTCTTC.

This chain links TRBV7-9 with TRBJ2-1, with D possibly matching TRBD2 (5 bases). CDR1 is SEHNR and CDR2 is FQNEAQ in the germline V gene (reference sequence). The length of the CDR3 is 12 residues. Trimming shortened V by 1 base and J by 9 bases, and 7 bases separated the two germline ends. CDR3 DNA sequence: TGTGCCAGCAGCTTAGATAGCGCTGAGCAGTTCTTC. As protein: CASSLDSAEQFF.

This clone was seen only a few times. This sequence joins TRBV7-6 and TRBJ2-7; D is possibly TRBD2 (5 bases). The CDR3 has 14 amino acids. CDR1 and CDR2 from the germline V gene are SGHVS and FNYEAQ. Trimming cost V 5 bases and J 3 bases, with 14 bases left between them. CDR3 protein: CASSHTDRGYEQYF. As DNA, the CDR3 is TGTGCCAGCAGCCACACGGACCGGGGCTACGAGCAGTACTTC.

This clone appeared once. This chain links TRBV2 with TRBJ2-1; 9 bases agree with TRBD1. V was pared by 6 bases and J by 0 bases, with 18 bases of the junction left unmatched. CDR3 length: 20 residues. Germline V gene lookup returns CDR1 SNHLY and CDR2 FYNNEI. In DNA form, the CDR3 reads TGTGCCAGCAGGGGGCCTTCCGGGACAGGGCCCCTCACCTCCTACAATGAGCAGTTCTTC. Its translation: CASRGPSGTGPLTSYNEQFF.

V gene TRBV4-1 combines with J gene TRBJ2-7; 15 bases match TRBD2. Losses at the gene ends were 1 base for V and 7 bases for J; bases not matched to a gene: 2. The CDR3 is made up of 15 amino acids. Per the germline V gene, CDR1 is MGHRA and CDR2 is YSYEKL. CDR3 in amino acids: CASSQGTSGRGEQYF. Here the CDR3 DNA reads TGCGCCAGCAGCCAAGGGACTAGCGGGAGGGGAGAGCAGTACTTC.

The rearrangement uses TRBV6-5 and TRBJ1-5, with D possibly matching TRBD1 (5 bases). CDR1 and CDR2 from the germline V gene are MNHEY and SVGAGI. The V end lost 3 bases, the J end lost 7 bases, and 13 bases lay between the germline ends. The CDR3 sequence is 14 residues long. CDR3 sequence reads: CASSYTSGHQPQHF. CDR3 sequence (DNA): TGTGCCAGCAGTTATACGTCAGGGCACCAGCCCCAGCATTTT.

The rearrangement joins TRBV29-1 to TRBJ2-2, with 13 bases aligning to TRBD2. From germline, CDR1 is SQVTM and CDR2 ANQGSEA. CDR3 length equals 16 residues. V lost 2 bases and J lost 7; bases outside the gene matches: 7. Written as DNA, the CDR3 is TGCAGCGTTGAACTTGGACTAGCGGGAGAGGACGGGGAGCTGTTTTTT. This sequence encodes CSVELGLAGEDGELFF.

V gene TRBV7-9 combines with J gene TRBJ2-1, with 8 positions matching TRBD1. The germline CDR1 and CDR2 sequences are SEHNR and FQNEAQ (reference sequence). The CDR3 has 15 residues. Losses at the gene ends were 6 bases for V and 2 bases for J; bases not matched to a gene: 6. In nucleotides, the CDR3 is TGTGCCAGCAGGCAACGGGACAGGCCCTACAATGAGCAGTTCTTC. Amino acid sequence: CASRQRDRPYNEQFF.

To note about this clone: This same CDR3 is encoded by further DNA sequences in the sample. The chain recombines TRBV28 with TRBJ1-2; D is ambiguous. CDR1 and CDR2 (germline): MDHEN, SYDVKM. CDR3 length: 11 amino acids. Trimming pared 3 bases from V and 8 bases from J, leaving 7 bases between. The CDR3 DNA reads TGTGCCAGCAGTTTTGGCGGCGGCTACACCTTC. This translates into CASSFGGGYTF.

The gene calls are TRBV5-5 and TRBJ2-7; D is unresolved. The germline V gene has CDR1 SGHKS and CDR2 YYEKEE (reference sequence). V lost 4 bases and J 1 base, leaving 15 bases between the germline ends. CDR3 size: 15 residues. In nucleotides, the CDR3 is TGTGCCAGCAGCCCCTCCATGTTAAGGTCCTACGAGCAGTACTTC. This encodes CASSPSMLRSYEQYF.

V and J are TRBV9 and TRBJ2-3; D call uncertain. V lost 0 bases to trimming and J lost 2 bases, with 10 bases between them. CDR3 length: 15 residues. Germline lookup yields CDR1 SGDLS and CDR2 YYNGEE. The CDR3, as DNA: TGTGCCAGCAGCGTAGCAGTTCCCCCCACAGATACGCAGTATTTT. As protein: CASSVAVPPTDTQYF.

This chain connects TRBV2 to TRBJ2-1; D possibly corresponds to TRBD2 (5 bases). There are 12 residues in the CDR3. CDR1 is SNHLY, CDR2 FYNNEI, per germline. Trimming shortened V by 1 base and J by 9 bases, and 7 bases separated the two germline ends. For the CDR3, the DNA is TGTGCCAGCAGTGAAGTCGCGGGTGAGCAGTTCTTC. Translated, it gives CASSEVAGEQFF.

The DNA for the CDR3 is TGCGCCAGCAGCCAACGTCGATGGGGCGGGAGATCCTACAATGAGCAGTTCTTC. Encoded protein: CASSQRRWGGRSYNEQFF. V is TRBV4-1 and J is TRBJ2-1; 7 bases map to TRBD2. The germline gives CDR1 MGHRA, CDR2 YSYEKL. V was clipped by 2 bases and J by 1 base; unmatched bases: 11. The CDR3 runs 18 residues.

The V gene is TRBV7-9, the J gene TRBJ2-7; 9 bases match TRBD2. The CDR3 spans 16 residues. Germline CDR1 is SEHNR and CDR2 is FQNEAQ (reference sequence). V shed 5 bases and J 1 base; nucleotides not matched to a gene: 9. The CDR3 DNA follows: TGTGCCAGCAGCCTAGGGACTAGCCGACGATCCTACGAGCAGTACTTC. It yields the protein CASSLGTSRRSYEQYF.

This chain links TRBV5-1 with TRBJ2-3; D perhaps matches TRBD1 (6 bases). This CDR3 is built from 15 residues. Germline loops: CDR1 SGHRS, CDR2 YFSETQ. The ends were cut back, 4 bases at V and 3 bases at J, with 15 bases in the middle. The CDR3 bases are TGCGCCAGCAGCCCCAGGGGCTTAAATACAGATACGCAGTATTTT. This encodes CASSPRGLNTDTQYF. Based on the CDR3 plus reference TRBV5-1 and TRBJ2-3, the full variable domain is KAGVTQTPRYLIKTRGQQVTLSCSPISGHRSVSWYQQTPGQGLQFLFEYFSETQRNKGNFPGRFSGRQFSNSRSEMNVSTLELGDSALYLCASSPRGLNTDTQYFGPGTRLTVL.

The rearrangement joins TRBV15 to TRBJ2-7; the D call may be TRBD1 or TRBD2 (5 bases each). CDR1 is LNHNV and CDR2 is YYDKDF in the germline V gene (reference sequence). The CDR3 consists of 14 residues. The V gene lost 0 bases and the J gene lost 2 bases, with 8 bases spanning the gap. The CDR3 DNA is TGTGCCACCAGCAGAGATATGGGGGCCTACGAGCAGTACTTC. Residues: CATSRDMGAYEQYF. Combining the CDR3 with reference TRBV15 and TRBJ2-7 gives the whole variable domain DAMVIQNPRYQVTQFGKPVTLSCSQTLNHNVMYWYQQKSSQAPKLLFHYYDKDFNNEADTPDNFQSRRPNTSFCFLDIRSPGLGDTAMYLCATSRDMGAYEQYFGPGTRLTVT.

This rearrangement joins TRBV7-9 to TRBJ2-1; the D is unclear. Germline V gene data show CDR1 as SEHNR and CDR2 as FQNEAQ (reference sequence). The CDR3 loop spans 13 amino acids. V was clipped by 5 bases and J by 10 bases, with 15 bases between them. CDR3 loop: CASSLDRAGEQFF. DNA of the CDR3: TGTGCCAGCAGCCTTGATAGGGCCGGGGAGCAGTTCTTC.